The clone carrying this TCR beta chain was detected many times. Germline V gene sequence: CDR1 MNHEY, CDR2 SMNVEV (reference sequence). The CDR3 is made up of 12 amino acids. V dropped 10 bases and J dropped 7; count of bases not matched to a gene: 2. Time point meaning: sample taken at primary tumor resection. Extraction of whole RNA from tumor, nontumor lung or frozen PBMC preceded unsorted sequencing. The data are from a study of spatial heterogeneity in lung cancer. TCRdb re-analysed the 5' RACE reads in MiXCR, keeping a single row per CDR3 protein. The table lists tens of thousands of distinct CDR3 sequences, around 8.2% of them singletons.

This receptor was taken from a female donor with early-stage non-small cell lung cancer. The chain is built from TRBV27 and TRBJ1-6, with TRBD1 identical over 9 bases. Here the sequenced sample was PBMCs, taken at surgery. The CDR3 is CATGQGNSPLHF. CDR3 bases: TGTGCCACGGGACAGGGAAATTCACCCCTCCACTTT.